These 13 T cell receptor beta chains were all obtained from the same sample, sequenced in a study of T cells expressing NK-cell markers (TCRdb year 2020). Preparation of the library involved 5' RACE. Sequencing took place on an Illumina HiSeq 2000. TCRdb reprocessed the reads, so every CDR3 protein sequence counts as one entry and DNA is not shown. The table for this sample shows a few hundred thousand distinct CDR3 sequences. The ten largest clones represent approximately 0.42% of the sample. Sequenced sample: blood T cells: a sorted CD56 or NKG2C T cell subset, CD4+ or CD8+ T cells, or bulk PBMC T cells (not recorded which). These receptors were obtained from a man aged 18 to 30 in good health. Donor details come from another sample of the same person, matched by shared clones.

The J gene is TRBJ2-1, the V gene TRBV18; TCRdb returns TRBD1, unconfirmable since there is no DNA. From germline, CDR1 is KGHSH and CDR2 LQKENI. The CDR3 consists of 16 residues. The CDR3 region is CASSPFPGQGNDEQFF.

This rearrangement joins TRBV11-2 to TRBJ2-5; as DNA is missing, the TRBD1 call by TCRdb cannot be tested. The germline gives CDR1 SGHAT, CDR2 FQNNGV. The CDR3 is 15 amino acids. CDR3: CASSLEETGIETQYF.

V usage is TRBV5-1 and J usage is TRBJ2-3. Germline CDR1 reads SGHRS; CDR2 reads YFSETQ. The CDR3 is made up of 15 amino acids. CDR3 amino acids: CASSLAGTRTDTQYF.

The rearrangement joins TRBV5-5 to TRBJ2-7. This CDR3 contains 14 residues. Germline loops: CDR1 SGHKS, CDR2 YYEKEE (reference sequence). The CDR3: CASKPIDRSYEQYF.

This chain connects TRBV21-1 to TRBJ1-2; TCRdb designates TRBD1, a call that cannot be tested without DNA. TRBV21-1 is a pseudogene locus. The CDR3 is 18 amino acids. This chain's CDR3 is CASSSSHPAGQGNYGYTF.

The CDR3 reads CSVQGAGSGANVLTF. The rearrangement joins TRBV29-1 to TRBJ2-6; there is no DNA to check the TCRdb D call of TRBD1. Germline V gives CDR1 SQVTM, CDR2 ANQGSEA. CDR3 length: 15 amino acids.

This chain links TRBV19 with TRBJ2-2; there is no DNA to check the TCRdb D call of TRBD2. Germline CDR1 LNHDA, CDR2 SQIVND (reference sequence). The CDR3 extends over 14 amino acids. The CDR3 is CASSILLAAGELFF.

V and J are TRBV20-1 and TRBJ2-3; with no DNA, the TCRdb D assignment of TRBD2 cannot be verified. This CDR3 contains 15 residues. The germline gives CDR1 DFQATT, CDR2 SNEGSKA (reference sequence). The CDR3 spells CSAGGLAKYTDTQYF.

CDR3: CSAKLAGGRLYRNEQFF. The gene calls are TRBV20-1 and TRBJ2-1; TCRdb names TRBD2, which stays unverified in the absence of DNA. The V gene's germline CDR1 is DFQATT and CDR2 SNEGSKA (reference sequence). CDR3 size: 17 residues.

CDR3 in amino acids: CASSDRQEHNEQFF. V usage is TRBV9 and J usage is TRBJ2-1; checking the TCRdb D call of TRBD1 is not possible without DNA. The germline CDR1 and CDR2 sequences are SGDLS and YYNGEE. The length of the CDR3 is 14 residues. Full variable domain (outside the CDR3, taken from reference TRBV9 and TRBJ2-1): DSGVTQTPKHLITATGQRVTLRCSPRSGDLSVYWYQQSLDQGLQFLIQYYNGEERAKGNILERFSAQQFPDLHSELNLSSLELGDSALYFCASSDRQEHNEQFFGPGTRLTVL.

The rearrangement uses TRBV12-3 or TRBV12-4 and TRBJ2-5; lacking DNA, the TRBD2 call made by TCRdb goes unchecked. This CDR3 is 15 amino acids long. This CDR3 is CASTQEGGGKETQYF.

This CDR3 reads CSAPGQGHYQETQYF. The V call is TRBV29-1, the J call TRBJ2-5; TCRdb's assignment of TRBD1 cannot be checked, as there is no DNA. The CDR3 sequence is 15 residues long. Germline CDR1 SQVTM, CDR2 ANQGSEA.

The rearrangement joins TRBV28 to TRBJ2-3; absent DNA, TCRdb's TRBD2 call cannot be checked. Germline CDR1 and CDR2: MDHEN and SYDVKM. The CDR3 covers 18 residues. The CDR3 sequence: CASTPTGLAISLTDTQYF.